A selection of T cell receptor beta chains follows, all from one sample in a study of blood T cell repertoires in COVID-19. Clones were sequenced by immunoSEQ multiplex PCR, and TCRdb holds only the in-frame ones, with some missing. The sample lists approximately 90,000 clones; about 77% were seen once. The specimen was peripheral blood. All receptors come from a man in his 70s with COVID-19, enrolled during active disease. CDR3s include the opening cysteine and the closing phenylalanine or tryptophan. D genes are given only for firm matches. Expanded clones are given a class, and other clones once, few, many or no size at all.

V	size	D	J	DNA	CDR3
TRBV5-1	NA	NA	TRBJ2-1	TGCGCCAGCAGCGCCGGAGAGACGGTGTTCTTC	CASSAGETVFF
TRBV7-6	NA	TRBD2	TRBJ2-7	TGTGCCAGCAGCTTAGCGACGAGACTAGCGGGGGGACGGGAGCAGTACTTC	CASSLATRLAGGREQYF
TRBV4-2	NA	NA	TRBJ2-2	TGTGCCAGCAGCCACAACTCAAACACCGGGGAGCTGTTTTTT	CASSHNSNTGELFF
TRBV10-1	few	NA	TRBJ2-7	TGCGCCAGCAGTGAGTCTGGCCGAACGAAGCAGTACTTC	CASSESGRTKQYF
TRBV7-8	NA	TRBD1	TRBJ2-7	TGTGCCAGCAGCTTAAGACAGGGGTCCTACGAGCAGTACTTC	CASSLRQGSYEQYF
TRBV5-4	many	TRBD1	TRBJ2-7	TGTGCCAGCAGCTCCGGGACAGACTACGAGCAGTACTTC	CASSSGTDYEQYF
TRBV18	NA	TRBD1	TRBJ1-2	TGTGCCAGCTCACCACGGGGGACAGGGGTTCCGCGCGACTATGGCTACACCTTC	CASSPRGTGVPRDYGYTF
TRBV4-1	NA	NA	TRBJ2-7	TGCGCCAGCAGCCAAGGACAGGGACTTTACGAGCAGTACTTC	CASSQGQGLYEQYF
TRBV6-6	once	NA	TRBJ1-1	TGTGCCAGCAGTTACACCAAGGGGGTCACTGAAGCTTTCTTT	CASSYTKGVTEAFF
TRBV7-8	NA	TRBD1	TRBJ1-5	TGTGCCAGCAGCCCACAGGGGGGAGAACGGGGCAATCAGCCCCAGCATTTT	CASSPQGGERGNQPQHF
TRBV10-3	NA	TRBD1	TRBJ1-6	TGTGCCATCAGTCAAGACAGGGGCCGGAGGTCACCCCTCCACTTT	CAISQDRGRRSPLHF
TRBV6-2/TRBV6-3	NA	NA	TRBJ1-4	TGTGCCAGCAGCCCTGACAGGCCCGCAACTAATGAAAAACTGTTTTTT	CASSPDRPATNEKLFF
TRBV7-6	NA	TRBD1	TRBJ1-5	TGTGCCAGCAGCCCCGGGGGACAGGGATATCAGCCCCAGCATTTT	CASSPGGQGYQPQHF
TRBV11-2	NA	TRBD1	TRBJ1-1	TGTGCCAGCAGCACTATAGGGGGCAGGGCGATCCCAGTTACTGAAGCTTTCTTT	CASSTIGGRAIPVTEAFF
TRBV5-4	NA	NA	TRBJ2-1	TGTGCCAGCAGCTTGGGGCAACGCAGGACCTACAATGAGCAGTTCTTC	CASSLGQRRTYNEQFF
TRBV12-3/TRBV12-4	NA	NA	TRBJ1-1	TGTGCCAGCAGTCTTTCCACTGAAGCTTTCTTT	CASSLSTEAFF
TRBV18	NA	TRBD2	TRBJ2-5	TGTGCCAGCTCACCGACTAGCGGGGAGAGGGAGACCCAGTACTTC	CASSPTSGERETQYF